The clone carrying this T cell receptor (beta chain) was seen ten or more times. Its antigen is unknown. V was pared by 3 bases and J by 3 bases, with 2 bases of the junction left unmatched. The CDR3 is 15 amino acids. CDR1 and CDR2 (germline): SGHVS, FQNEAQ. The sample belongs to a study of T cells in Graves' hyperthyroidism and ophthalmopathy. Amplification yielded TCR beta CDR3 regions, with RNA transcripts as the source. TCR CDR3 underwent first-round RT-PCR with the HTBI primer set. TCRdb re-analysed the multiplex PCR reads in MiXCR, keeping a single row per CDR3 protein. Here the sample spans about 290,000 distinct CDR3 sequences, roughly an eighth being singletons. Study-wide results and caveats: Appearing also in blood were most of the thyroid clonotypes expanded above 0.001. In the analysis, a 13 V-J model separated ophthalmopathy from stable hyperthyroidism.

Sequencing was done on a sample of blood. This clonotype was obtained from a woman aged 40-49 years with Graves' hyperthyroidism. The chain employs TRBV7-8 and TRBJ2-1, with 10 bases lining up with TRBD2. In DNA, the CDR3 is TGTGCCAGCAGCTTGGGGACTAGCGTCTACAATGAGCAGTTCTTC. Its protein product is CASSLGTSVYNEQFF.